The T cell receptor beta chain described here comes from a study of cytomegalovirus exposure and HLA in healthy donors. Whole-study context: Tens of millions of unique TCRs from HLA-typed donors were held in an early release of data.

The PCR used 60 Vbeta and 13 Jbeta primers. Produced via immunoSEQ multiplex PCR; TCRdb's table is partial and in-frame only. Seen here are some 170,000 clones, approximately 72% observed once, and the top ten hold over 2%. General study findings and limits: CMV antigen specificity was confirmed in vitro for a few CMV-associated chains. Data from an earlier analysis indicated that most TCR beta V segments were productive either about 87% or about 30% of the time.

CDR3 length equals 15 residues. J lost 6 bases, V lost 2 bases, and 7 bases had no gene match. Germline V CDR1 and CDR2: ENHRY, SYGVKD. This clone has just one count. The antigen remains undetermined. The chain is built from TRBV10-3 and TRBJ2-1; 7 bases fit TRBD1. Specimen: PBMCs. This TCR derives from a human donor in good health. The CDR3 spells CAISERGDRANEQFF. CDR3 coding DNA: TGTGCCATCAGTGAGAGAGGGGACAGAGCCAATGAGCAGTTCTTC.